These 25 T cell receptor beta chains originate from one sample sequenced in a study of blood T cells in healthy people across ages. Through a sample-barcoded 5' primer and a J-beta primer mix, a second PCR was run for 7 to 11 cycles. TCRdb used MiXCR to reprocess the 5' RACE reads, holding one entry per CDR3 protein. The data hold 700,000 or so distinct CDR3 sequences, with about 24% observed a single time. The material sequenced was blood. Every receptor here comes from a man between 65 and 79 years old in good health.

Only a few counts were recorded for this clonotype. V usage is TRBV6-5 and J usage is TRBJ2-7, with a weak D call TRBD1 (6 bases). Germline V gene sequence: CDR1 MNHEY, CDR2 SVGAGI. V lost 6 bases to trimming and J lost 2 bases, with 14 bases between them. This CDR3 has 14 residues. CDR3 in amino acids: CASRRGTSTYEQYF. In DNA form, the CDR3 reads TGTGCCAGCAGGAGAGGGACATCTACCTACGAGCAGTACTTC.

The J gene is TRBJ1-1, the V gene TRBV5-1; no reliable D call. Trimming removed 0 bases at V and 1 base at J, with 7 bases between. CDR3 length: 14 residues. Per germline, CDR1 SGHRS and CDR2 YFSETQ. The CDR3 region is CASSLGASNTEAFF. Written as DNA, the CDR3 is TGCGCCAGCAGCTTGGGAGCTTCGAACACTGAAGCTTTCTTT. The variable domain in full, completed from reference TRBV5-1 and TRBJ1-1, reads KAGVTQTPRYLIKTRGQQVTLSCSPISGHRSVSWYQQTPGQGLQFLFEYFSETQRNKGNFPGRFSGRQFSNSRSEMNVSTLELGDSALYLCASSLGASNTEAFFGQGTRLTVV.

Ten or more counts support this clonotype. This chain uses TRBV12-3 or TRBV12-4 with TRBJ2-3, with 9 bases lining up with TRBD2. This CDR3 contains 13 residues. V lost 5 bases to trimming and J lost 7 bases; unmatched junction nucleotides: 4. The CDR3 bases are TGTGCCAGCAGTCTTAGCGGGAGACATACGCAGTATTTT. This encodes CASSLSGRHTQYF.

CDR3 DNA: TGTGCCAGCAGTTACGGCGCGGGACAGGGGGTCTATGGCTACACCTTC. It is translated as CASSYGAGQGVYGYTF. The genes are TRBV6-5 and TRBJ1-2, with TRBD1 matching 11 bases. The J segment lost 4 bases and the V segment lost 2 bases, leaving 6 bases of the junction unmatched. This CDR3 is 16 amino acids long. Germline V gene sequence: CDR1 MNHEY, CDR2 SVGAGI.

This clonotype was detected many times. The chain has TRBV11-2 and TRBJ2-1; D remains ambiguous. Germline values: CDR1 SGHAT, CDR2 FQNNGV. Between the trimmed V and J ends, which lost 4 bases and 0 bases, there was a span of 19 bases. The CDR3 is made up of 18 amino acids. The CDR3 loop reads CASSSGSPYNLSYNEQFF. The CDR3 region has the DNA TGTGCCAGCAGCTCCGGGTCTCCTTACAACCTCTCCTACAATGAGCAGTTCTTC.

The chain combines TRBV11-2 with TRBJ1-1; D is unresolved. V dropped 1 base and J dropped 7 bases, with 16 bases sitting between them. The V gene's germline CDR1 is SGHAT and CDR2 FQNNGV. This CDR3 comprises 15 residues. The CDR3 DNA sequence: TGTGCCAGCAGCTTAGTTGTTTCGGGCAGTCGTGAAGCTTTCTTT. Protein product: CASSLVVSGSREAFF.

This clonotype was recorded a few times. The chain recombines TRBV5-1 with TRBJ1-1; perhaps TRBD1 as D (5 bases). This CDR3 region has 13 residues. The V end lost 0 bases, the J end lost 11 bases, and 14 bases lay between the germline ends. CDR1 is SGHRS, CDR2 YFSETQ, per germline. This chain's CDR3 is CASSLGGDGEAFF. Written as DNA, the CDR3 is TGCGCCAGCAGCTTGGGGGGGGACGGGGAGGCTTTCTTT.

This clonotype was observed at least ten times. The rearrangement uses TRBV7-2 and TRBJ2-3; 10 nucleotides agree with TRBD2. V lost 1 base, J lost 4 bases, and 11 bases stayed unmatched. Looked up from germline, CDR1 is SGHTA and CDR2 is FQGNSA. The CDR3 length is 18 residues. The CDR3 nucleotides are TGTGCCAGCAGCTTAGTTGTGCTAGCGGGGGTCGGCGCAGATACGCAGTATTTT. Its protein product is CASSLVVLAGVGADTQYF.

This clonotype appeared many times. CDR3 nucleotides: TGTGCCAGCAGCTTTCGCTCTGGGGCCAACGTCCTGACTTTC. Protein product: CASSFRSGANVLTF. The chain carries TRBV7-9 and TRBJ2-6; no definite D call. The CDR3 extends over 14 amino acids. Per the germline V gene, CDR1 is SEHNR and CDR2 is FQNEAQ (reference sequence). V gave up 3 bases and J gave up 0 bases, with 3 bases separating them.

The CDR3: CASSGIGGDYAYTF. CDR3 bases: TGTGCCAGCAGTGGGATAGGGGGTGACTACGCCTACACCTTC. The chain couples TRBV6-1 to TRBJ1-2, with D possibly matching TRBD1 (6 bases). The CDR3 consists of 14 residues. Looked up from germline, CDR1 is MNHNS and CDR2 is SASEGT. The germline V and J ends were trimmed by 4 bases and 10 bases, with 19 bases remaining between them.

V and J are TRBV7-3 and TRBJ1-1, with TRBD1 as a possible D gene (5 bases). Germline V gene lookup returns CDR1 SGHTA and CDR2 FQGTGA. The V gene lost 2 bases and the J gene lost 1 base, with 8 bases spanning the gap. This CDR3 is built from 14 residues. The CDR3 region has the DNA TGTGCCAGCAGCTTACGGGACGGGAACACTGAAGCTTTCTTT. This translates into CASSLRDGNTEAFF.

This clonotype was seen a handful of times. The rearrangement joins TRBV7-2 to TRBJ2-3, with D perhaps TRBD2 (6 bases). The CDR3 is made up of 16 amino acids. The germline V and J ends were trimmed by 3 bases and 1 base, with 14 bases remaining between them. Germline V CDR1 and CDR2: SGHTA, FQGNSA. CDR3 sequence reads: CASSFGSGEGTDTQYF. The CDR3 bases are TGTGCCAGCAGCTTTGGATCGGGAGAGGGCACAGATACGCAGTATTTT.

The chain combines TRBV9 with TRBJ2-1; 14 positions agree with TRBD2. J lost 6 bases, V lost 3 bases, and 14 bases had no gene match. The CDR3 consists of 19 residues. Germline CDR1 is SGDLS and CDR2 is YYNGEE. CDR3 bases: TGTGCCAGCAGCGACTCGTCGGGGACTAGCGGGAGAGGTGTCAATGAGCAGTTCTTC. It specifies CASSDSSGTSGRGVNEQFF.

This clonotype was seen more than once but under ten times. The chain combines TRBV20-1 with TRBJ2-3; TRBD2 matches at 11 bases. There are 14 residues in the CDR3. Losses at the gene ends were 6 bases for V and 1 base for J; bases not matched to a gene: 3. CDR1 and CDR2 from the germline V gene are DFQATT and SNEGSKA (reference sequence). The DNA of the CDR3 is TGCAGTGCGCAGACTAGCGGGGGCACAGATACGCAGTATTTT. It specifies CSAQTSGGTDTQYF.

In its sample, this clonotype was seen a few times. V is TRBV18 and J is TRBJ1-3; 7 bases align to TRBD1. The CDR3 runs 15 residues. Germline V gene lookup returns CDR1 KGHSH and CDR2 LQKENI. V lost 1 base, J lost 4 bases, and 4 bases stayed unmatched. CDR3 coding DNA: TGTGCCAGCTCACCACAGGGGGCGAGCGGAAACACCATATATTTT. Translation gives CASSPQGASGNTIYF.

Only a few counts were recorded for this clonotype. The chain combines TRBV27 with TRBJ2-3, with no clear D. CDR1 MNHEY and CDR2 SMNVEV come from the germline V gene (reference sequence). The length of the CDR3 is 15 residues. The V end was cut by 3 bases, the J end by 0 bases, with 10 bases between. CDR3 bases: TGTGCCAGCAGTTTGAACAGCCTAAGCACAGATACGCAGTATTTT. Translating it yields CASSLNSLSTDTQYF.

The chain is built from TRBV12-3 or TRBV12-4 and TRBJ1-5; TRBD1 might be the D (6 bases). Trimming shortened V by 4 bases and J by 4 bases, and 14 bases separated the two germline ends. The CDR3 is made up of 15 amino acids. The CDR3 loop is CASSYLRGSNQPQHF. The CDR3 DNA reads as TGTGCCAGCAGTTATCTGAGGGGGTCGAATCAGCCCCAGCATTTT.

V gene TRBV5-6 combines with J gene TRBJ1-2; no firm D call. Germline CDR1 and CDR2: SGHDT and YYEEEE. Deletions cut 2 bases from V and 10 bases from J, with 15 bases between. CDR3 length: 13 residues. DNA of the CDR3: TGTGCCAGCAGCTTTCCCGGGAGCGGGGACTACACCTTC. Amino acids: CASSFPGSGDYTF. The full variable domain, its missing parts supplied by reference TRBV5-6 and TRBJ1-2, is DAGVTQSPTHLIKTRGQQVTLRCSPKSGHDTVSWYQQALGQGPQFIFQYYEEEERQRGNFPDRFSGHQFPNYSSELNVNALLLGDSALYLCASSFPGSGDYTFGSGTRLTVV.

This clonotype was seen a handful of times. This chain joins TRBV29-1 and TRBJ1-1, with unresolved D. This CDR3 has 12 residues. The germline V and J ends were trimmed by 2 bases and 5 bases, with 9 bases remaining between them. CDR1 and CDR2 from the germline V gene are SQVTM and ANQGSEA. The CDR3 is CSVESFRTEAFF. For the CDR3, the DNA is TGCAGCGTTGAATCCTTTCGGACTGAAGCTTTCTTT.

This clonotype was counted at least ten times. The chain carries TRBV7-2 and TRBJ2-2; tentative D call: TRBD2 (5 bases). Trimming took off 3 bases at V and 5 bases at J, with 10 bases between the two ends. The germline CDR1 and CDR2 sequences are SGHTA and FQGNSA. The CDR3 is 14 amino acids. CDR3: CASSFRPGTGELFF. Here the CDR3 DNA reads TGTGCCAGCAGCTTCAGGCCGGGGACCGGGGAGCTGTTTTTT.

The CDR3 coding sequence is TGTGCCAGCTCAAAGCCTTCTCAAGAGACCCAGTACTTC. It specifies CASSKPSQETQYF. V and J are TRBV18 and TRBJ2-5; D gene uncertain. Trimming stripped 5 bases from V and 2 bases from J, with 9 bases between. The length of the CDR3 is 13 residues. CDR1 KGHSH and CDR2 LQKENI come from the germline V gene.

The genes are TRBV11-2 and TRBJ2-1, with TRBD2 as a possible D gene (6 bases). The CDR3 totals 15 residues. Trimming removed 5 bases from V and 15 bases from J, with 26 bases in between. Germline-derived CDR1 and CDR2 are SGHAT and FQNNGV. For the CDR3, the DNA is TGTGCCAGCAGCGCGCTAACAAGCGGGCCCCACTTAAGGTTCTTC. Its translation: CASSALTSGPHLRFF.

The CDR3 loop reads CASSLGGAGRGYTF. The CDR3 region has the DNA TGCGCCAGCAGCCTGGGGGGGGCCGGCCGTGGCTACACCTTC. The chain joins TRBV5-1 to TRBJ1-2, with D perhaps matching TRBD1 (6 bases). Between the trimmed V and J ends, which lost 4 bases and 7 bases, there was a span of 17 bases. This CDR3 comprises 14 residues. In germline, CDR1 is SGHRS, CDR2 YFSETQ.

This clonotype was seen a handful of times. V usage is TRBV18 and J usage is TRBJ2-1; D is possibly TRBD2 (6 bases). The J call may be mistaken, given a closer DNA end match to TRBJ2-7. This CDR3 contains 17 residues. Germline CDR1 KGHSH, CDR2 LQKENI. CDR3 nucleotide sequence: TGTGCCAGCTCACCAAAAGTAGTAATAGCGGAAGCATACGAGCAGTACTTC. Amino acids: CASSPKVVIAEAYEQYF.

This clonotype was counted between two and nine times. DNA for the CDR3: TGTGCCACCGGAATCGGCCGGGCAGGGGGCCTATATACTGAAGCTTTCTTT. It translates to CATGIGRAGGLYTEAFF. The rearrangement links TRBV5-5 to TRBJ1-1; 8 bases align to TRBD1. Germline V lookup: CDR1 SGHKS, CDR2 YYEKEE (reference sequence). This CDR3 contains 17 residues. Trimming cost V 9 bases and J 5 bases; bases outside gene matches: 21.